The clone carrying this TCR beta chain was seen a few times. The target antigen is unknown. This entry belongs to a study of early T cells in non-severe SARS-CoV-2 infection. The wider study: Sequencing was performed on bulk RNA from unsorted whole blood, leaving chains unpaired. General study findings and limits: Comparison of clonotypes with VDJdb favored anti-spike CD8 responses while missing private and CD4 specificities.

V gave up 4 bases and J gave up 7 bases; unmatched junction bases: 19. In germline, CDR1 is SGHVS, CDR2 FQNEAQ. The CDR3 sequence is 18 residues long. TCRdb passed the 5' RACE reads through MiXCR, listing each CDR3 protein once. The sample lists 60,000 to 75,000 distinct CDR3 sequences, 10% to 15% occurring once. Sequenced: whole blood. This rearrangement joins TRBV7-8 to TRBJ2-1, with 7 bases lining up with TRBD1. The receptor was derived from an adult who was a healthcare worker with PCR-confirmed SARS-CoV-2 infection or an uninfected control (not recorded which). CDR3 nucleotides: TGTGCCAGCAGCTCACCACTGAGACAGGGAAGATTTATGAATGAGCAGTTCTTC. Translation gives CASSSPLRQGRFMNEQFF.